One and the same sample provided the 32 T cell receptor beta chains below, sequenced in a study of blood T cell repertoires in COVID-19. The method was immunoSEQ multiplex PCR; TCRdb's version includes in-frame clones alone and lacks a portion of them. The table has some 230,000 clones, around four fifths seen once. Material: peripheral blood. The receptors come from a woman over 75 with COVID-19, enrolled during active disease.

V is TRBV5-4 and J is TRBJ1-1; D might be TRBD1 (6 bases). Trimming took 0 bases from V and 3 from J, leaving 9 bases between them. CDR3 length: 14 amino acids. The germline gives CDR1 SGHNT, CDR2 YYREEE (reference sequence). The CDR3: CASSLGHRDTEAFF. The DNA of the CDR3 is TGTGCCAGCAGCTTGGGCCACAGGGACACTGAAGCTTTCTTT.

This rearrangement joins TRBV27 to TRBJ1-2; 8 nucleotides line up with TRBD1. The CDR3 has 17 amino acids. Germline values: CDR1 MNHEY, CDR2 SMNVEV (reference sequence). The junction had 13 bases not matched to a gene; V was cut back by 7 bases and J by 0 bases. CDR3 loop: CASTLLDRDNANYGYTF. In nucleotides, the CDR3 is TGTGCCAGCACCCTCTTGGACAGGGATAACGCTAACTATGGCTACACCTTC.

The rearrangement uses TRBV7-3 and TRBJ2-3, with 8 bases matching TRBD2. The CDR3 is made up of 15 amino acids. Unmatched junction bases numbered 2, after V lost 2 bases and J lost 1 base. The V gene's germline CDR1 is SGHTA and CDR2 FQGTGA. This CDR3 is CASSLGLARTDTQYF. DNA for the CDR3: TGTGCCAGCAGCTTAGGACTAGCACGCACAGATACGCAGTATTTT.

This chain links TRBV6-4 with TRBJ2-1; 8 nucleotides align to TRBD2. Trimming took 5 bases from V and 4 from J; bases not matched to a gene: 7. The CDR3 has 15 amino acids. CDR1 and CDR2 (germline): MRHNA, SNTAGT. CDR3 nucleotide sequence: TGTGCCAGCAGTCCCACTAGCGGAGATTACAATGAGCAGTTCTTC. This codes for CASSPTSGDYNEQFF.

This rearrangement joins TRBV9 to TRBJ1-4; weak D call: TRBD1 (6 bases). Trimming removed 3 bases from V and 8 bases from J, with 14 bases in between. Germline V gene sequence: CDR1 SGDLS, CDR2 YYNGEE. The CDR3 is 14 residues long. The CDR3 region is CASSGGPLGEKLFF. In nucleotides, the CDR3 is TGTGCCAGCAGCGGGGGGCCCCTGGGGGAAAAACTGTTTTTT.

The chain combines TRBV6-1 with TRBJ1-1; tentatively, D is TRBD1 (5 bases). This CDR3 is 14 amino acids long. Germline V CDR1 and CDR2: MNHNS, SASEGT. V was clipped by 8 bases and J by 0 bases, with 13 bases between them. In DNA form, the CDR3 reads TGTGCCAGCTCGCGGGGGGAATTGAACACTGAAGCTTTCTTT. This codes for CASSRGELNTEAFF.

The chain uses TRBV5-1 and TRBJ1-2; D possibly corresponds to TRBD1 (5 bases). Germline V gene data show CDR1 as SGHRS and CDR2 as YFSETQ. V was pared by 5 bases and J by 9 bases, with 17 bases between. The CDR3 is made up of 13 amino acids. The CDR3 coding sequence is TGCGCCAGCAGTGGCCAGGGCGGGGTAAGCTACACCTTC. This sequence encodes CASSGQGGVSYTF.

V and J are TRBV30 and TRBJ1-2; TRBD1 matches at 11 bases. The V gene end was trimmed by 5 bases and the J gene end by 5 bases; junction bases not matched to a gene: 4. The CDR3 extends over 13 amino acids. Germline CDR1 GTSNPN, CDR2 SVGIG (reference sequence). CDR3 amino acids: CAWGTGGGYGYTF. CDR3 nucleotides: TGTGCCTGGGGGACAGGGGGTGGTTATGGCTACACCTTC.

The CDR3: CASSDKSGQGLYSNQPQHF. The CDR3 region has the DNA TGTGCCAGCAGTGACAAATCGGGACAGGGACTTTATAGCAATCAGCCCCAGCATTTT. The chain links TRBV6-4 to TRBJ1-5; 9 nucleotides agree with TRBD1. Germline V gene sequence: CDR1 MRHNA, CDR2 SNTAGT. The CDR3 spans 19 residues. V lost 2 bases, J lost 0 bases, and 11 bases stayed unmatched.

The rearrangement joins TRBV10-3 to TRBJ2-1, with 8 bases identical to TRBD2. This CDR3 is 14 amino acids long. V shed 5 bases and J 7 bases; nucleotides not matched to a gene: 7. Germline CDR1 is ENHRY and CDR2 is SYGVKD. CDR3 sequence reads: CAISRGGVMNEQFF. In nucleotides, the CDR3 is TGTGCCATCAGTCGGGGGGGAGTTATGAATGAGCAGTTCTTC.

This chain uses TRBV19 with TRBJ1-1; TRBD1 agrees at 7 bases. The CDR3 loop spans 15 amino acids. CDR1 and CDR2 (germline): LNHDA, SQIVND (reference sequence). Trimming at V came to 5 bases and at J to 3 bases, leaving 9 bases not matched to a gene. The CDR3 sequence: CASSSLQGIYTEAFF. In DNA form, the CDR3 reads TGTGCCAGTAGTTCTCTACAGGGGATCTACACTGAAGCTTTCTTT.

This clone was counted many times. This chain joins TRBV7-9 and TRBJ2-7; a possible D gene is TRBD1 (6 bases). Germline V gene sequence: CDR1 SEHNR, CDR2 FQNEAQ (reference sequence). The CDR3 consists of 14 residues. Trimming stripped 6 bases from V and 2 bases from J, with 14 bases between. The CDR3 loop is CASRGDRHPYEQYF. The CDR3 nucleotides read TGTGCCAGCAGGGGAGACAGGCATCCCTACGAGCAGTACTTC.

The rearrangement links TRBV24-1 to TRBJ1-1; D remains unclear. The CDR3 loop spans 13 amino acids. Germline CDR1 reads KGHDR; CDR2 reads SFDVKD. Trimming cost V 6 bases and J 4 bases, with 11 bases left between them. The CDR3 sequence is CATSPSRSTEAFF. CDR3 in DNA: TGTGCCACCAGTCCGTCAAGGAGCACTGAAGCTTTCTTT.

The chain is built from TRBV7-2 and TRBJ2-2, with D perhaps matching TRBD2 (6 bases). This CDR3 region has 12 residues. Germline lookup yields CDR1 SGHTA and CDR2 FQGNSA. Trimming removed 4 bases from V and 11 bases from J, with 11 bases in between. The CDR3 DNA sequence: TGTGCCAGCAGCTGGAACGGGGGAGAGCTGTTTTTT. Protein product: CASSWNGGELFF.

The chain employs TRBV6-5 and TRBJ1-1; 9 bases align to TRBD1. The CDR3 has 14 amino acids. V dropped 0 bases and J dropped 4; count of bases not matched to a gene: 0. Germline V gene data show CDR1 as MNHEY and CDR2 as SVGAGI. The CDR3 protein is CASSYSTGGTEAFF. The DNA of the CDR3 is TGTGCCAGCAGTTACTCGACAGGGGGCACTGAAGCTTTCTTT.

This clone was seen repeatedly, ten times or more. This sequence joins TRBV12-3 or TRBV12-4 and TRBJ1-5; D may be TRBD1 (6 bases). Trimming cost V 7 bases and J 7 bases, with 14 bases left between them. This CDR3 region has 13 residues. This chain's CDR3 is CASTFDRRQPQHF. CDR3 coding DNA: TGTGCCAGCACCTTTGACAGGAGGCAGCCCCAGCATTTT.

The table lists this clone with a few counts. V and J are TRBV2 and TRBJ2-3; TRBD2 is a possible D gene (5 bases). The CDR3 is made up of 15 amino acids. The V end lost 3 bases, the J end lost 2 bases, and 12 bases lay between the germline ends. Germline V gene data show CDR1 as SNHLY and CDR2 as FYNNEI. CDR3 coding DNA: TGTGCCAGCAGTGATGGAGGTGCTACCACAGATACGCAGTATTTT. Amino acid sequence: CASSDGGATTDTQYF.

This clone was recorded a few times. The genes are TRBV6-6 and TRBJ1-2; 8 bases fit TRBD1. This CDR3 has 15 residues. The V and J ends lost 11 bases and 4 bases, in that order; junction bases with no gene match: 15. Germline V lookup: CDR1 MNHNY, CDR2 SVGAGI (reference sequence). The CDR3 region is CAASAAGGGGYGYTF. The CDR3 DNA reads TGTGCCGCCAGTGCTGCAGGGGGCGGGGGCTATGGCTACACCTTC.

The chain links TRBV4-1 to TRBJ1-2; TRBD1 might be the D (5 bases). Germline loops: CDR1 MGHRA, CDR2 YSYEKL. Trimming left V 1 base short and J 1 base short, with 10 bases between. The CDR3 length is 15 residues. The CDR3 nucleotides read TGCGCCAGCAGCCAAGCAGGGCTTGGTAACTATGGCTACACCTTC. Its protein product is CASSQAGLGNYGYTF.

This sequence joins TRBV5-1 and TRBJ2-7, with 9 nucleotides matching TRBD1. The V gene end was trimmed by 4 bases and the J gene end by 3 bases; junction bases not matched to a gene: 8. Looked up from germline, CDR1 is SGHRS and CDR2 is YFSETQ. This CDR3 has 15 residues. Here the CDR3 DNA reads TGCGCCAGCAGCGCGGCGGGGACAGGGTTCTACGAGCAGTACTTC. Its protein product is CASSAAGTGFYEQYF.

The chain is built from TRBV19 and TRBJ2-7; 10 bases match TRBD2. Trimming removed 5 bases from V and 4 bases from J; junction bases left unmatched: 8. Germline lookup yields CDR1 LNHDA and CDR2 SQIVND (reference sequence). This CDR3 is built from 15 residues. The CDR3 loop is CASSLQAGGRYEQYF. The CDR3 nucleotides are TGTGCCAGTAGTCTCCAAGCGGGAGGGCGGTACGAGCAGTACTTC.

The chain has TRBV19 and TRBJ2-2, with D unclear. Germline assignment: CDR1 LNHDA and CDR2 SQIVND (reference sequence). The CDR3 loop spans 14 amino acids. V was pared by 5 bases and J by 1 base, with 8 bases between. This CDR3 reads CASSSRMNTGELFF. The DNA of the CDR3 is TGTGCCAGTAGTTCCCGTATGAACACCGGGGAGCTGTTTTTT.

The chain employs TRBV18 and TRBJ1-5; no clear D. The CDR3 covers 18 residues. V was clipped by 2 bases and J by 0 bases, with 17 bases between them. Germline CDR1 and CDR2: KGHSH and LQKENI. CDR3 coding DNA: TGTGCCAGCTCACCAACTCACTATTTTCAGAATAGCAATCAGCCCCAGCATTTT. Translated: CASSPTHYFQNSNQPQHF.

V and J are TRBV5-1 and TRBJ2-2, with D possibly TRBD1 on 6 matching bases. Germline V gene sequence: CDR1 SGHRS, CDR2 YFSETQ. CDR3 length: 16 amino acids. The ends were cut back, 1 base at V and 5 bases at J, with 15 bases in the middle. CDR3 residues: CASSLFIGRGTGELFF. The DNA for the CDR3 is TGCGCCAGCAGCTTGTTTATCGGCAGGGGAACCGGGGAGCTGTTTTTT.

DNA for the CDR3: TGTGCCAGCAGCCTGGGCGGGATAGCCAAAAACATTCAGTACTTC. It specifies CASSLGGIAKNIQYF. The chain combines TRBV6-6 with TRBJ2-4; D possibly corresponds to TRBD2 (6 bases). CDR3 length equals 15 residues. The V end was cut by 6 bases, the J end by 0 bases, with 12 bases between. Germline CDR1 is MNHNY and CDR2 is SVGAGI (reference sequence).

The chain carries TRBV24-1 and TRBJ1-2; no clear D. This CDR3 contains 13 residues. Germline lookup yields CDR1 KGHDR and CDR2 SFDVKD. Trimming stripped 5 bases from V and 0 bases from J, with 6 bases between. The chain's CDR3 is CATSASANYGYTF. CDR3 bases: TGTGCCACCAGTGCTTCAGCTAACTATGGCTACACCTTC.

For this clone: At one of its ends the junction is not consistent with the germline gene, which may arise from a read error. The CDR3 nucleotides are TGTGCCAGCAGTGAAAGAACAGGATTTCACTTC. Translating it yields CASSERTGFHF. The chain recombines TRBV2 with TRBJ2-7; TRBD1 is a possible D gene (5 bases). The CDR3 runs 11 residues. CDR1 is SNHLY and CDR2 is FYNNEI in the germline V gene.

The CDR3 DNA reads as TGTGCCAGCAGCTCCCGAGCGGGGTTTAGCTCTGGGGCCAACGTCCTGACTTTC. Its protein is CASSSRAGFSSGANVLTF. This chain connects TRBV7-3 to TRBJ2-6; 7 nucleotides align to TRBD2. V was clipped by 4 bases and J by 0 bases; unmatched bases: 9. The CDR3 has 18 residues. CDR1 and CDR2 (germline): SGHTA, FQGTGA.

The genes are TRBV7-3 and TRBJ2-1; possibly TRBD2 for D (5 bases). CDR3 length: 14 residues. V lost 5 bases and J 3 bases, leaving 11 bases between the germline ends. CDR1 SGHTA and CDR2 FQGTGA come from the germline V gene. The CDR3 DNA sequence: TGTGCCAGCAGCCCCAGCGGATACTACAATGAGCAGTTCTTC. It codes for CASSPSGYYNEQFF.

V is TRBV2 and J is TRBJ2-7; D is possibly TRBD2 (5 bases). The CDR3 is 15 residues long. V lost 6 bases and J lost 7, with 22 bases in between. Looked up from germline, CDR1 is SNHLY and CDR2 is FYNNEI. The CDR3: CASRRAEGDGKEQYF. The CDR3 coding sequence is TGTGCCAGCAGAAGAGCCGAGGGTGACGGTAAAGAGCAGTACTTC.

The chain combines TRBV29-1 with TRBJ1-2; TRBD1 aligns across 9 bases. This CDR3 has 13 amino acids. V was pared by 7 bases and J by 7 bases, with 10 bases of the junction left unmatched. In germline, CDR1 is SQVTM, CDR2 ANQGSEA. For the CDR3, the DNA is TGCAGCGCCGGGACAGGGTCCCAGGGTGGCTACACCTTC. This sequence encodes CSAGTGSQGGYTF.

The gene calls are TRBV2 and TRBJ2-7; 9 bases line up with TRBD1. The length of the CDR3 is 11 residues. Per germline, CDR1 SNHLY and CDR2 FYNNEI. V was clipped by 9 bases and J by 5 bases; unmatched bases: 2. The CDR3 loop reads CASGQGNEQYF. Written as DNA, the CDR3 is TGTGCCAGTGGACAGGGGAACGAGCAGTACTTC.